The 28 T cell receptor beta chains listed next were all sequenced from one sample in a study of shared clonotypes between healthy human individuals. Repertoires were generated with immunoSEQ multiplex PCR, while TCRdb's copy carries only in-frame clones and drops some. The sample records 2 million to 2.5 million clones, 85% to 95% being singletons. The sequencing sample was made of naive CD4+ T cells from PBMCs. Documented subset: CD45RA+ positively selected. These receptors all stem from a man younger than 30 in good health. Some clones in this sample may be carry-over from other donors' samples.

This clone was detected only once. The chain uses TRBV5-1 and TRBJ2-1; 7 positions match TRBD1. V shed 4 bases and J 0 bases; nucleotides not matched to a gene: 10. CDR1 and CDR2 (germline): SGHRS, YFSETQ. The CDR3 runs 17 residues. The CDR3 bases are TGCGCCAGCAGCGTAAAATTACAGGGGAGCTCCTACAATGAGCAGTTCTTC. Amino acids: CASSVKLQGSSYNEQFF.

The gene calls are TRBV6-1 and TRBJ1-2; perhaps TRBD1 as D (5 bases). Trimming shortened V by 0 bases and J by 2 bases, and 13 bases separated the two germline ends. The CDR3 is 16 residues long. Germline lookup yields CDR1 MNHNS and CDR2 SASEGT. CDR3 bases: TGTGCCAGCAGTGAAGCGCCGGGACGGGGAAACTATGGCTACACCTTC. Its protein product is CASSEAPGRGNYGYTF.

The rearrangement joins TRBV5-1 to TRBJ2-7, with D maybe TRBD1 (6 bases). This CDR3 region has 14 residues. Looked up from germline, CDR1 is SGHRS and CDR2 is YFSETQ. Trimming took off 3 bases at V and 7 bases at J, with 17 bases between the two ends. This chain's CDR3 is CASSSGQSPGEQYF. The CDR3 coding sequence is TGCGCCAGCAGCTCGGGACAATCCCCCGGTGAGCAGTACTTC.

V and J are TRBV6-5 and TRBJ2-2; perhaps TRBD2 as D (6 bases). CDR1 and CDR2 from the germline V gene are MNHEY and SVGAGI. The germline V and J ends were trimmed by 6 bases and 9 bases, with 20 bases remaining between them. There are 15 residues in the CDR3. CDR3 nucleotides: TGTGCCAGCAGCCCCAAAGCAGCGGGCGGGCGGGAGCTGTTTTTT. Residues: CASSPKAAGGRELFF.

V and J are TRBV27 and TRBJ1-5, with D hard to call. The CDR3 covers 16 residues. The ends were cut back, 3 bases at V and 4 bases at J, with 16 bases in the middle. Germline CDR1 reads MNHEY; CDR2 reads SMNVEV (reference sequence). The CDR3 DNA follows: TGTGCCAGCAGTTTCCCCAGGTGCGACTTAAATCAGCCCCAGCATTTT. Encoded protein: CASSFPRCDLNQPQHF.

This sequence joins TRBV7-6 and TRBJ2-3; D might be TRBD1 (5 bases). This CDR3 contains 16 residues. The germline V and J ends were trimmed by 5 bases and 6 bases, with 21 bases remaining between them. The germline V gene has CDR1 SGHVS and CDR2 FNYEAQ. CDR3: CASSLRLGPLTDTQYF. DNA of the CDR3: TGTGCCAGCAGCCTACGGCTGGGGCCACTCACCGATACGCAGTATTTT.

The chain uses TRBV5-1 and TRBJ1-2, with D possibly being TRBD1 (5 bases). The CDR3 runs 14 residues. V lost 4 bases and J 4 bases, leaving 14 bases between the germline ends. Germline assignment: CDR1 SGHRS and CDR2 YFSETQ. The CDR3 DNA reads TGCGCCAGCAGCGGGGGACGGGTCGGCTATGGCTACACCTTC. Residues: CASSGGRVGYGYTF.

The chain carries TRBV10-2 and TRBJ2-5; perhaps TRBD2 as D (6 bases). V lost 2 bases and J 5 bases, leaving 15 bases between the germline ends. There are 15 residues in the CDR3. CDR1 and CDR2 (germline): WSHSY, SAAADI. This CDR3 is CASSERDSHRETQYF. CDR3 sequence (DNA): TGCGCCAGCAGTGAGAGGGACTCACATAGGGAGACCCAGTACTTC.

The genes are TRBV2 and TRBJ2-7; no reliable D call. From germline, CDR1 is SNHLY and CDR2 FYNNEI. V lost 7 bases and J lost 4, with 20 bases in between. This CDR3 is 15 amino acids long. Written as DNA, the CDR3 is TGTGCCAGCACCCCAAGGCTAGGGTATGGTTACGAGCAGTACTTC. It specifies CASTPRLGYGYEQYF. The entire variable domain, with the rest obtained from reference TRBV2 and TRBJ2-7, is as follows: EPEVTQTPSHQVTQMGQEVILRCVPISNHLYFYWYRQILGQKVEFLVSFYNNEISEKSEIFDDQFSVERPDGSNFTLKIRSTKLEDSAMYFCASTPRLGYGYEQYFGPGTRLTVT.

The chain has TRBV19 and TRBJ2-2; TRBD1 agrees at 8 bases. CDR3 length: 15 amino acids. Per germline, CDR1 LNHDA and CDR2 SQIVND (reference sequence). V lost 5 bases to trimming and J lost 4 bases; unmatched junction nucleotides: 6. The CDR3 DNA sequence: TGTGCCAGTAGTCTCAGGACAGGGTCCACCGGGGAGCTGTTTTTT. It codes for CASSLRTGSTGELFF.

The chain is built from TRBV6-5 and TRBJ1-2, with D possibly TRBD1 on 5 matching bases. This CDR3 has 13 residues. Between the trimmed V and J ends, which lost 6 bases and 7 bases, there was a span of 15 bases. CDR1 is MNHEY and CDR2 is SVGAGI in the germline V gene. CDR3 coding DNA: TGTGCCAGCAGAATCGCAGGGTCGACTGGCTACACCTTC. Protein sequence: CASRIAGSTGYTF.

The table lists this clone with a few counts. This chain uses TRBV5-4 with TRBJ2-5; 7 nucleotides agree with TRBD2. The germline V gene encodes CDR1 SGHNT and CDR2 YYREEE (reference sequence). J was trimmed by 1 base and V by 0 bases; bases with no gene match: 6. The length of the CDR3 is 16 residues. The CDR3 is CASSLGGLGAQETQYF. The DNA for the CDR3 is TGTGCCAGCAGCTTGGGCGGACTAGGGGCCCAAGAGACCCAGTACTTC.

V gene TRBV7-6 combines with J gene TRBJ2-1, with 7 bases lining up with TRBD1. Trimming removed 5 bases from V and 3 bases from J; junction bases left unmatched: 7. Germline CDR1 and CDR2: SGHVS and FNYEAQ. This CDR3 spans 15 amino acids. The CDR3 coding sequence is TGTGCCAGCAGCCCCTGGACAGGCCGCTACAATGAGCAGTTCTTC. Translation gives CASSPWTGRYNEQFF.

As concerns this clone: The identical CDR3 is also encoded by other nucleotide sequences in the sample. The chain has TRBV5-1 and TRBJ2-1; unclear D gene. The CDR3 consists of 14 residues. Germline assignment: CDR1 SGHRS and CDR2 YFSETQ. The V end lost 0 bases, the J end lost 1 base, and 5 bases lay between the germline ends. In DNA, the CDR3 is TGCGCCAGCAGCTTGGGTGGATCCTACAATGAGCAGTTCTTC. Protein: CASSLGGSYNEQFF.

This chain links TRBV7-2 with TRBJ1-4; 8 nucleotides agree with TRBD1. V lost 1 base and J lost 7; bases outside the gene matches: 8. Germline loops: CDR1 SGHTA, CDR2 FQGNSA. This CDR3 has 16 residues. The CDR3 loop is CASSLGGSRGPEKLFF. The CDR3 DNA follows: TGTGCCAGCAGCTTAGGAGGGAGCAGGGGGCCTGAAAAACTGTTTTTT.

The chain joins TRBV19 to TRBJ1-5, with 11 bases matching TRBD1. The ends lost 7 bases at V and 5 bases at J; junction bases unmatched: 10. There are 16 residues in the CDR3. Looked up from germline, CDR1 is LNHDA and CDR2 is SQIVND (reference sequence). In nucleotides, the CDR3 is TGTGCCAGTAACGATAATCAGGGACAGGGGGATCAGCCCCAGCATTTT. This codes for CASNDNQGQGDQPQHF.

This clone was recorded only once. The chain employs TRBV6-5 and TRBJ2-7, with 7 bases that match TRBD2. CDR3 length: 14 residues. The V and J ends lost 10 bases and 2 bases, in that order; junction bases with no gene match: 11. The V gene's germline CDR1 is MNHEY and CDR2 SVGAGI. As DNA, the CDR3 is TGTGCCACCAACCCCGGGACTACACCCTACGAGCAGTACTTC. This translates into CATNPGTTPYEQYF.

As for this clone: The same CDR3 is also encoded by other DNA sequences in this sample. The chain uses TRBV4-1 and TRBJ1-4; D unclear. This CDR3 is built from 12 residues. CDR1 is MGHRA, CDR2 YSYEKL, per germline. The V gene lost 1 base and the J gene lost 8 bases, with 5 bases spanning the gap. CDR3 sequence: CASSQVVEKLFF. CDR3 nucleotide sequence: TGCGCCAGCAGCCAAGTAGTGGAAAAACTGTTTTTT.

This chain uses TRBV27 with TRBJ1-5, with 10 bases that match TRBD1. The CDR3 extends over 16 amino acids. The V and J ends lost 7 bases and 7 bases, in that order; junction bases with no gene match: 13. CDR1 is MNHEY, CDR2 SMNVEV, per germline (reference sequence). CDR3: CASTRKDRGHRQPQHF. For the CDR3, the DNA is TGTGCCAGCACCCGAAAAGACAGGGGGCATAGACAGCCCCAGCATTTT.

The V call is TRBV10-3, the J call TRBJ2-7; possibly TRBD1 for D (5 bases). Germline loops: CDR1 ENHRY, CDR2 SYGVKD. The V gene lost 2 bases and the J gene lost 2 bases, with 13 bases spanning the gap. The CDR3 extends over 15 amino acids. CDR3 protein: CAISEIRASPYEQYF. As DNA, the CDR3 is TGTGCCATCAGTGAGATCAGGGCAAGCCCCTACGAGCAGTACTTC.

Here the CDR3 reads CASSRGTQGAEETQYF. The CDR3 nucleotides read TGTGCCAGCTCACGAGGGACACAGGGGGCTGAAGAGACCCAGTACTTC. The V and J genes are TRBV18 and TRBJ2-5; 9 bases are a match to TRBD1. Germline V lookup: CDR1 KGHSH, CDR2 LQKENI. V lost 4 bases and J lost 3; bases outside the gene matches: 9. The CDR3 loop spans 16 amino acids. Full variable domain (remainder filled in from reference TRBV18 and TRBJ2-5): NAGVMQNPRHLVRRRGQEARLRCSPMKGHSHVYWYRQLPEEGLKFMVYLQKENIIDESGMPKERFSAEFPKEGPSILRIQQVVRGDSAAYFCASSRGTQGAEETQYFGPGTRLLVL.

The chain joins TRBV5-6 to TRBJ1-2, with D hard to call. The CDR3 has 14 amino acids. Germline CDR1 SGHDT, CDR2 YYEEEE. The V end lost 0 bases, the J end lost 7 bases, and 13 bases lay between the germline ends. CDR3: CASSLDAATSGYTF. The CDR3 DNA reads as TGTGCCAGCAGCTTGGACGCGGCAACTTCTGGCTACACCTTC.

CDR3 nucleotide sequence: TGTGCCAGCTCACTTACTAGCGGACTTCTCTCCTACAATGAGCAGTTCTTC. Protein sequence: CASSLTSGLLSYNEQFF. The chain recombines TRBV18 with TRBJ2-1; 8 nucleotides align to TRBD2. The CDR3 loop spans 17 amino acids. V lost 4 bases and J lost 0; bases outside the gene matches: 8. CDR1 KGHSH and CDR2 LQKENI come from the germline V gene.

The chain recombines TRBV11-3 with TRBJ2-7; 9 bases map to TRBD2. Germline V gene sequence: CDR1 SGHNT, CDR2 YENEEA. V gave up 3 bases and J gave up 6 bases; unmatched junction bases: 6. The CDR3 covers 14 residues. CDR3 sequence (DNA): TGTGCCAGCAGCTTGCGGGAGGGCCAAAGCGAGCAGTACTTC. Protein product: CASSLREGQSEQYF. The full variable domain, completed using reference TRBV11-3 and TRBJ2-7, is EAGVVQSPRYKIIEKKQPVAFWCNPISGHNTLYWYLQNLGQGPELLIRYENEEAVDDSQLPKDRFSAERLKGVDSTLKIQPAELGDSAVYLCASSLREGQSEQYFGPGTRLTVT.

The V gene is TRBV7-9, the J gene TRBJ1-4; D gene unclear. Trimming pared 9 bases from V and 5 bases from J, leaving 13 bases between. The V gene's germline CDR1 is SEHNR and CDR2 FQNEAQ (reference sequence). The CDR3 loop spans 13 amino acids. CDR3 residues: CASLRAANEKLFF. The DNA of the CDR3 is TGTGCCAGTCTCCGGGCCGCCAATGAAAAACTGTTTTTT. The entire variable domain, with the rest obtained from reference TRBV7-9 and TRBJ1-4, is as follows: DTGVSQNPRHKITKRGQNVTFRCDPISEHNRLYWYRQTLGQGPEFLTYFQNEAQLEKSRLLSDRFSAERPKGSFSTLEIQRTEQGDSAMYLCASLRAANEKLFFGSGTQLSVL.

The V call is TRBV28, the J call TRBJ2-7; D gene uncertain. Germline CDR1 and CDR2: MDHEN and SYDVKM. The V gene lost 3 bases and the J gene lost 6 bases, with 15 bases spanning the gap. The CDR3 sequence is 14 residues long. CDR3 nucleotides: TGTGCCAGCAGTTTCTTGAGCCTCACGGGCGAGCAGTACTTC. Translation gives CASSFLSLTGEQYF.

The chain uses TRBV7-9 and TRBJ2-2, with 7 bases lining up with TRBD1. The V segment lost 5 bases and the J segment 0 bases; nucleotides outside the gene matches: 9. The germline V gene has CDR1 SEHNR and CDR2 FQNEAQ (reference sequence). This CDR3 has 17 residues. In DNA form, the CDR3 reads TGTGCCAGCAGCCAAAGGACAGGAGGAGCGAACACCGGGGAGCTGTTTTTT. Translating it yields CASSQRTGGANTGELFF.

This clone was seen a single time. The rearrangement joins TRBV6-1 to TRBJ2-6; tentatively, D is TRBD1 (6 bases). From germline, CDR1 is MNHNS and CDR2 SASEGT. The germline V and J ends were trimmed by 8 bases and 2 bases, with 10 bases remaining between them. The CDR3 loop spans 14 amino acids. CDR3: CASGDRTGANVLTF. The DNA for the CDR3 is TGTGCCAGCGGCGACAGGACTGGGGCCAACGTCCTGACTTTC.